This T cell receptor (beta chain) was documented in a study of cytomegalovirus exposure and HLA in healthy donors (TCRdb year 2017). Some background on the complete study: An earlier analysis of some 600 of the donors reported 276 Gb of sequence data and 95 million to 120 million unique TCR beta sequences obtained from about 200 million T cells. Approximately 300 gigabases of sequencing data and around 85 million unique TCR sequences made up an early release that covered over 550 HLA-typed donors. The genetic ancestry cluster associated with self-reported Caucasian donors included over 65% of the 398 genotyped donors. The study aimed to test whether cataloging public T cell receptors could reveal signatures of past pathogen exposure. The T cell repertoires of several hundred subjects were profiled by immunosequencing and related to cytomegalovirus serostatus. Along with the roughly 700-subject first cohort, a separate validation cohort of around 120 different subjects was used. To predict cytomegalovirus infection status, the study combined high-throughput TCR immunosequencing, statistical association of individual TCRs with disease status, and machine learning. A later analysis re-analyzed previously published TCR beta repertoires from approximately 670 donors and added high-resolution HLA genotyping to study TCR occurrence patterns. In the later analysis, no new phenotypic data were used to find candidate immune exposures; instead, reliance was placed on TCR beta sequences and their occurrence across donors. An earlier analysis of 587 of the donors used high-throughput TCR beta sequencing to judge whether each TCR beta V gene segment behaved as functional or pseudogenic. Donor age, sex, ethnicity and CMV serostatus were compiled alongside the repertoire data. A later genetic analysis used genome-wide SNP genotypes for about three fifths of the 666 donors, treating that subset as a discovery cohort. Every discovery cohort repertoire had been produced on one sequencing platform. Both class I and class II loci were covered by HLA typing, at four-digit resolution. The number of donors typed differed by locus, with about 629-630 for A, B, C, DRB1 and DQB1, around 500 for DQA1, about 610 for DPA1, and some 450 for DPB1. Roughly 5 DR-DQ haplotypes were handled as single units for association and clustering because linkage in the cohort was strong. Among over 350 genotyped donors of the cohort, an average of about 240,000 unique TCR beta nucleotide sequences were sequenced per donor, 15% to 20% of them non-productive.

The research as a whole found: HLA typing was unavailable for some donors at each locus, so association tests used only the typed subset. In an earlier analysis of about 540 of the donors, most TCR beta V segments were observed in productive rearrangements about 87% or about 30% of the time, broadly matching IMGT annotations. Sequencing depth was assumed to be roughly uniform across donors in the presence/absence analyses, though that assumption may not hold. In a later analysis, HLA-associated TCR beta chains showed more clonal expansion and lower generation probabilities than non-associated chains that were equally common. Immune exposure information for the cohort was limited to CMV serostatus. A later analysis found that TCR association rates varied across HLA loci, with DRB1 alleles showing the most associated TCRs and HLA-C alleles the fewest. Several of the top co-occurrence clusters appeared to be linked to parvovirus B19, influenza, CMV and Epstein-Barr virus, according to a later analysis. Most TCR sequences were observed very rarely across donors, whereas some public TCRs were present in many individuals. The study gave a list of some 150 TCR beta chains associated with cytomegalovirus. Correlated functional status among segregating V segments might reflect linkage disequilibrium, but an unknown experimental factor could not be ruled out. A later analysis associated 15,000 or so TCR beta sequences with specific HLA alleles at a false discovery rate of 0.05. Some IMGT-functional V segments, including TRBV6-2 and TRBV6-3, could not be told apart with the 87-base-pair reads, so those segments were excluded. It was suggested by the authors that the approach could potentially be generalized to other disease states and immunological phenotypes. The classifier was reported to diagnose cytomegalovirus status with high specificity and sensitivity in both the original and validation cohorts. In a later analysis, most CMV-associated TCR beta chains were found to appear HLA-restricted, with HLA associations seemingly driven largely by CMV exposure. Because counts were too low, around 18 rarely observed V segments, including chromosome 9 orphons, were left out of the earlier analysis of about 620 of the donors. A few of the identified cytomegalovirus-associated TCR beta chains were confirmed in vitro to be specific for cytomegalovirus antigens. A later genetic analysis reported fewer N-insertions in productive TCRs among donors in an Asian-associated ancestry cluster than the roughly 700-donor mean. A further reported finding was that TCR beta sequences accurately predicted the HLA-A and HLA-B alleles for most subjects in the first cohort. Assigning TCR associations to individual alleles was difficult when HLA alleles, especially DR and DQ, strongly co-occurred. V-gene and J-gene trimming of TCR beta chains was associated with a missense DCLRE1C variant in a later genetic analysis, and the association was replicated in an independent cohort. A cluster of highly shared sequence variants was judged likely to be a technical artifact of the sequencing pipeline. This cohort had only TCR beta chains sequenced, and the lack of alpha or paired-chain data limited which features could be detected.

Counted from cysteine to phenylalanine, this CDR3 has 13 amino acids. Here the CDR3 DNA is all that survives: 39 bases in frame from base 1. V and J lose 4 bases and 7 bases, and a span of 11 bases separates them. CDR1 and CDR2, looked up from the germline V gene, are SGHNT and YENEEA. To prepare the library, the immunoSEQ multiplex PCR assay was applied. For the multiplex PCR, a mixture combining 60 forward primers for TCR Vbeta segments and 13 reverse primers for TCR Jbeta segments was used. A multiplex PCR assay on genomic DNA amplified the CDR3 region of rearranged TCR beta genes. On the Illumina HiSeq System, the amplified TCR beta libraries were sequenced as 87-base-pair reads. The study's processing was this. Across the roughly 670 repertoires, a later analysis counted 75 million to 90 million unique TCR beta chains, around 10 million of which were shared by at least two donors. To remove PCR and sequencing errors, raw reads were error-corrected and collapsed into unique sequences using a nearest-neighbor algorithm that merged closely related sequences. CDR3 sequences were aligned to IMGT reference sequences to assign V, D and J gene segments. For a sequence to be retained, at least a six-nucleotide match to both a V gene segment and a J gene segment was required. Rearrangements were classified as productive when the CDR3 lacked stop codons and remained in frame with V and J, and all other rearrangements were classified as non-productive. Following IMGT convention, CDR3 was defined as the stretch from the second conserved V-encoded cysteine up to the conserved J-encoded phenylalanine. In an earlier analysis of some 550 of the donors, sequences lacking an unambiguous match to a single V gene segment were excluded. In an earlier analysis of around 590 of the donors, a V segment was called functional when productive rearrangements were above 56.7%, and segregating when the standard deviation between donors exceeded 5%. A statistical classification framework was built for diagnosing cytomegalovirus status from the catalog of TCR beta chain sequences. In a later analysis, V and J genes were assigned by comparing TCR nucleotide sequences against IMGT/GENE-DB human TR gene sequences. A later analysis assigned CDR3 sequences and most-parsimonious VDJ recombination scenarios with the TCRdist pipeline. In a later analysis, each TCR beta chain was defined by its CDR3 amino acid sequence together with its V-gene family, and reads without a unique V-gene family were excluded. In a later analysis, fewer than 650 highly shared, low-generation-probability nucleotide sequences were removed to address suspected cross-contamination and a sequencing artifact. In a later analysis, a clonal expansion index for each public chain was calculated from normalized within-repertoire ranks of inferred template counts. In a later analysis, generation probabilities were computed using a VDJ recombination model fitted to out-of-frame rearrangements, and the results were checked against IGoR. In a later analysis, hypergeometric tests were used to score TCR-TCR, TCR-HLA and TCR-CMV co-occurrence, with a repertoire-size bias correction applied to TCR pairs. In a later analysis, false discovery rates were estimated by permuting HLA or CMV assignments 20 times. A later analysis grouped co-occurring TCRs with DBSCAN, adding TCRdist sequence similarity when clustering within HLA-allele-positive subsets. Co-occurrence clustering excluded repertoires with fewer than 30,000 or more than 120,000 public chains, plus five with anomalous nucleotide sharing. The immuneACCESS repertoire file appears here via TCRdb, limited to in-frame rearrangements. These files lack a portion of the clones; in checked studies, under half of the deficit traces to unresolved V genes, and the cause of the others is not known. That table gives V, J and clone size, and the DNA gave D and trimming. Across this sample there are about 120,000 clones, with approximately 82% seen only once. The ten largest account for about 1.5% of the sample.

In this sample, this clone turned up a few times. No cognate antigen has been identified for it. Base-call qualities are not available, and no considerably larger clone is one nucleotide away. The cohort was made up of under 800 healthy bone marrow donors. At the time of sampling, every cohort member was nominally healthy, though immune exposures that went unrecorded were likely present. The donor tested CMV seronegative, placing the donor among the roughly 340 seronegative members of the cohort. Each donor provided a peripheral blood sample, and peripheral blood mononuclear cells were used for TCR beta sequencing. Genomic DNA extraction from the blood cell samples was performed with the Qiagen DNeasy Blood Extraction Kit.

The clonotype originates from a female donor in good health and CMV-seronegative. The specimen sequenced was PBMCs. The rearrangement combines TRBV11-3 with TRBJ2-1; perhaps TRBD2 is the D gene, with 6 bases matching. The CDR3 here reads CASSSGGRNEQFF. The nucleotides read TGTGCCAGCAGCTCTGGAGGGCGAAATGAGCAGTTCTTC. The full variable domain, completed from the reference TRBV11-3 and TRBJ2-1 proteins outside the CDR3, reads EAGVVQSPRYKIIEKKQPVAFWCNPISGHNTLYWYLQNLGQGPELLIRYENEEAVDDSQLPKDRFSAERLKGVDSTLKIQPAELGDSAVYLCASSSGGRNEQFFGPGTRLTVL.